Sequencing of this T cell receptor beta chain was carried out in a study of somatic mutations in cytotoxic T cells in rheumatoid arthritis. Turning to the study itself: Immediately following diagnosis and ahead of any treatment, patient blood (almost 31 ml EDTA) was drawn. General study findings and limits: Healthy controls did not share the age-linked increase in CD8+ clonality seen in rheumatoid arthritis patients.

Comments on this clone: Its matching antigen is unknown.

Germline lookup yields CDR1 SGHNT and CDR2 YYREEE (reference sequence). The length of the CDR3 is 15 residues. The ends lost 0 bases at V and 2 bases at J; junction bases unmatched: 2. Original methodology: After comparison against published virus-specific TCRB sequences, only a few of the patient CD8+ clones larger than 1% turned out to match them. Assay used: immunoSEQ multiplex PCR; TCRdb lists only in-frame clones, some missing. V and J calls and clone size come straight from that table; D and trimming were deduced from the DNA. Counted here are some 14,000 clones, 65% to 80% occurring once; the ten biggest clones make up 11% to 15%.

The sequence derives from an adult with rheumatoid arthritis. The chain joins TRBV5-4 to TRBJ2-7, with TRBD1 identical over 10 bases. Sequencing used CD8+ T cells sorted from blood. The DNA of the CDR3 is TGTGCCAGCAGCTTGGGGGACAGGGGTACCTACGAGCAGTACTTC. It translates to CASSLGDRGTYEQYF.